The source of this T cell receptor beta chain is a study of regulatory T cells. About this clone: What it recognizes is unknown. A junction boundary mismatches the germline segment, possibly from a read error.

The CDR3 contains 13 residues. The germline V gene encodes CDR1 SGHNT and CDR2 YYREEE (reference sequence). The primer mix had 52 TRBV and 13 TRBJ primers. Using immunoSEQ multiplex PCR, the repertoire was profiled, and TCRdb retains in-frame clones only, with some absent. The table lists 30,000 to 40,000 clones, 70% to 90% of them singletons. Study-wide results and caveats: Hydrophobic residues at CDR3 positions 6 and 7 were enriched in conventional CD4+ T cells of CD3G-deficient patients.

The rearrangement joins TRBV5-4 to TRBJ1-2, with D maybe TRBD1 (6 bases). Sequences were obtained from conventional CD4+ T cells sorted from blood. The sequence came from a person aged 18-30 years with CD3G deficiency. CDR3 sequence: CASSLDRHLGYTF. The CDR3 DNA reads as TGTGCCAGCAGTTTGGACAGACACCTTGGCTACACCTTC. The full variable domain, in which reference TRBV5-4 and TRBJ1-2 provide the parts outside the CDR3, is ETGVTQSPTHLIKTRGQQVTLRCSSQSGHNTVSWYQQALGQGPQFIFQYYREEENGRGNFPPRFSGLQFPNYSSELNVNALELDDSALYLCASSLDRHLGYTFGSGTRLTVV.